Shown below are 24 T cell receptor beta chains from a single sample sequenced in a study of T cells after posttransplantation cyclophosphamide. Treatment was busulfan-fludarabine conditioning, a marrow graft, and cyclophosphamide on days +3 and +4. Data came from immunoSEQ multiplex PCR; TCRdb stores just in-frame clones and leaves some out. The repertoire consists of 17,000 or so clones, none detected only once. The source material was PBMCs, sampled after allogeneic stem cell transplant with posttransplant cyclophosphamide. The source is a female patient in her 30s who received an allogeneic stem cell transplant from a related donor, was CMV-positive, and had no GVHD. Some T cells may originate from the graft donor.

This clone was observed many times. The rearrangement links TRBV18 to TRBJ1-3; possible D gene TRBD1, 6 bases. This CDR3 spans 17 amino acids. Trimming took off 1 base at V and 0 bases at J, with 13 bases between the two ends. Germline V gives CDR1 KGHSH, CDR2 LQKENI. In nucleotides, the CDR3 is TGTGCCAGCTCACCACGGACAGCATCGTCCTCTGGAAACACCATATATTTT. Its protein is CASSPRTASSSGNTIYF. The complete variable domain, with remaining parts taken from reference TRBV18 and TRBJ1-3, reads NAGVMQNPRHLVRRRGQEARLRCSPMKGHSHVYWYRQLPEEGLKFMVYLQKENIIDESGMPKERFSAEFPKEGPSILRIQQVVRGDSAAYFCASSPRTASSSGNTIYFGEGSWLTVV.

This clone has ten or more counts. The gene calls are TRBV7-9 and TRBJ2-7; 10 bases agree with TRBD2. The CDR3 totals 12 residues. Germline V lookup: CDR1 SEHNR, CDR2 FQNEAQ (reference sequence). Trimming at V came to 7 bases and at J to 5 bases, leaving 2 bases not matched to a gene. CDR3 in amino acids: CASKREGNEQYF. The CDR3 DNA follows: TGTGCCAGCAAGCGGGAGGGGAACGAGCAGTACTTC.

This clone was observed many times. This chain links TRBV7-2 with TRBJ1-4; 9 bases fit TRBD1. The V segment lost 1 base and the J segment 13 bases; nucleotides outside the gene matches: 13. Germline loops: CDR1 SGHTA, CDR2 FQGNSA. This CDR3 region has 16 residues. DNA of the CDR3: TGTGCCAGCAGCTTAGGAGGGGGACAGGGCAAACGGCGACTGTTTTTT. Protein: CASSLGGGQGKRRLFF.

This clone appeared many times. The rearrangement links TRBV9 to TRBJ2-1, with D possibly TRBD2 on 6 matching bases. Germline V gene data show CDR1 as SGDLS and CDR2 as YYNGEE. V was trimmed by 2 bases and J by 7 bases, leaving 13 bases between them. The CDR3 has 14 residues. This CDR3 reads CASSVDPAGNEQFF. In nucleotides, the CDR3 is TGTGCCAGCAGCGTCGACCCCGCGGGGAATGAGCAGTTCTTC.

This clone was detected many times. The chain combines TRBV29-1 with TRBJ1-1; 7 nucleotides agree with TRBD1. This CDR3 region has 13 residues. The J segment lost 7 bases and the V segment lost 2 bases, leaving 7 bases of the junction unmatched. Germline CDR1 is SQVTM and CDR2 is ANQGSEA. CDR3 region: CSVESLGGREAFF. CDR3 in DNA: TGCAGCGTTGAATCTCTAGGGGGCCGTGAAGCTTTCTTT.

This clone appeared many times. The chain employs TRBV6-7 and TRBJ1-5, with no clear D. TRBV6-7 is flagged as an ORF with uncertain function. The CDR3 extends over 13 amino acids. Trimming removed 5 bases from V and 4 bases from J, with 9 bases in between. The CDR3 loop reads CASSPTENQPQHF. The DNA for the CDR3 is TGTGCCAGCAGTCCAACAGAGAATCAGCCCCAGCATTTT.

Ten or more counts support this clone. This chain connects TRBV7-9 to TRBJ1-2; 9 bases are a match to TRBD1. The V gene's germline CDR1 is SEHNR and CDR2 FQNEAQ (reference sequence). CDR3 length equals 14 residues. Trimming removed 5 bases from V and 5 bases from J; junction bases left unmatched: 6. DNA for the CDR3: TGTGCCAGCAGCCCGACAGGGGGTGGGTATGGCTACACCTTC. Protein product: CASSPTGGGYGYTF.

This clone has at least ten counts. The chain combines TRBV7-9 with TRBJ1-4, with 12 bases aligning to TRBD1. Looked up from germline, CDR1 is SEHNR and CDR2 is FQNEAQ (reference sequence). V lost 4 bases to trimming and J lost 8 bases; unmatched junction nucleotides: 5. The CDR3 sequence is 15 residues long. The CDR3 sequence is CASSWPGQGAEKLFF. Here the CDR3 DNA reads TGTGCCAGCAGCTGGCCGGGACAGGGGGCCGAAAAACTGTTTTTT.

This clone was observed many times. The chain uses TRBV2 and TRBJ1-1; 7 nucleotides align to TRBD1. Germline assignment: CDR1 SNHLY and CDR2 FYNNEI. CDR3 length equals 12 residues. V shed 6 bases and J 7 bases; nucleotides not matched to a gene: 5. The CDR3 spells CASRVQGNEAFF. The CDR3 DNA is TGTGCCAGCAGAGTACAGGGGAATGAAGCTTTCTTT.

This clone was picked up many times. This sequence joins TRBV11-2 and TRBJ2-3; possible D gene TRBD2, 5 bases. Germline CDR1 and CDR2: SGHAT and FQNNGV. V was clipped by 4 bases and J by 1 base, with 18 bases between them. This CDR3 comprises 17 residues. The CDR3 DNA reads as TGTGCCAGCAGCTCCCGCCGGACCGCGGGTGGCACAGATACGCAGTATTTT. This encodes CASSSRRTAGGTDTQYF.

This clone was detected many times. The chain employs TRBV7-3 and TRBJ2-2, with 13 bases matching TRBD2. Germline V gene data show CDR1 as SGHTA and CDR2 as FQGTGA. The CDR3 has 17 amino acids. The trim removed 5 bases at V and 6 bases at J, leaving 9 bases unmatched. In DNA, the CDR3 is TGTGCCAGCAGCCCCGGACTAGCGGGGGAGGGGGCCGGGGAGCTGTTTTTT. This translates into CASSPGLAGEGAGELFF.

The sample holds many counts of this clone. The chain combines TRBV30 with TRBJ1-3; D may be TRBD1 (6 bases). The CDR3 runs 18 residues. Per germline, CDR1 GTSNPN and CDR2 SVGIG (reference sequence). V lost 2 bases, J lost 2 bases, and 22 bases lay in between. CDR3 protein: CAWSPTGNVFWPGNTIYF. The CDR3 DNA sequence: TGTGCCTGGAGTCCTACAGGGAACGTGTTTTGGCCTGGAAACACCATATATTTT.

This clone came up many times. The genes are TRBV10-3 and TRBJ2-7, with 13 bases lining up with TRBD2. Looked up from germline, CDR1 is ENHRY and CDR2 is SYGVKD. V lost 6 bases and J lost 0; bases outside the gene matches: 20. The CDR3 loop spans 21 amino acids. CDR3 nucleotide sequence: TGTGCCATCAGCAACGAAGGAGGGCCGGGACTAGCGGGATTGGGCTCCTACGAGCAGTACTTC. Protein product: CAISNEGGPGLAGLGSYEQYF.

This clone was seen ten or more times. V and J are TRBV19 and TRBJ1-4, with TRBD1 as a possible D gene (5 bases). Germline CDR1 LNHDA, CDR2 SQIVND (reference sequence). There are 17 residues in the CDR3. The V end was cut by 0 bases, the J end by 0 bases, with 11 bases between. CDR3 sequence (DNA): TGTGCCAGTAGTATAGAGTGGACACTTGCAACTAATGAAAAACTGTTTTTT. It yields the protein CASSIEWTLATNEKLFF.

This sequence joins TRBV28 and TRBJ2-5; 8 bases map to TRBD2. This CDR3 region has 14 residues. Germline CDR1 is MDHEN and CDR2 is SYDVKM. The V segment lost 6 bases and the J segment 5 bases; nucleotides outside the gene matches: 8. CDR3 in amino acids: CASRPRGGQETQYF. Written as DNA, the CDR3 is TGTGCCAGCAGGCCCCGCGGGGGGCAGGAGACCCAGTACTTC.

Many counts were recorded for this clone. This rearrangement joins TRBV14 to TRBJ1-1; the match to TRBD1 covers 9 bases. The CDR3 contains 18 residues. Losses at the gene ends were 3 bases for V and 2 bases for J; bases not matched to a gene: 13. The germline gives CDR1 SGHDN, CDR2 FVKESK. The CDR3 coding sequence is TGTGCCAGCAGCCATGTAGGGACAGGGACCCCCTTAAACACTGAAGCTTTCTTT. Its protein product is CASSHVGTGTPLNTEAFF.

This clone was picked up many times. The rearrangement joins TRBV27 to TRBJ1-5; TRBD1 aligns across 9 bases. With V trimmed by 2 bases and J by 1 base, 3 bases remained unmatched. Germline loops: CDR1 MNHEY, CDR2 SMNVEV (reference sequence). CDR3 length: 16 residues. The CDR3 reads CASSLEGTGSNQPQHF. The CDR3 DNA is TGTGCCAGCAGTTTAGAGGGGACAGGGAGCAATCAGCCCCAGCATTTT.

This clone was picked up many times. The V and J genes are TRBV29-1 and TRBJ2-2; D possibly corresponds to TRBD1 (5 bases). The V end was cut by 5 bases, the J end by 6 bases, with 10 bases between. There are 12 residues in the CDR3. Germline CDR1 SQVTM, CDR2 ANQGSEA. The CDR3 bases are TGCAGCGTTCTTGAGACAGCCGGGGAGCTGTTTTTT. Its translation is CSVLETAGELFF.

In its sample, this clone was seen many times. V is TRBV19 and J is TRBJ2-3, with 10 bases that match TRBD2. Germline CDR1 reads LNHDA; CDR2 reads SQIVND (reference sequence). V lost 4 bases to trimming and J lost 3 bases; unmatched junction nucleotides: 10. There are 17 residues in the CDR3. CDR3 amino acids: CASSRGLAGDATDTQYF. The CDR3 bases are TGTGCCAGTAGTAGGGGGCTAGCGGGAGATGCGACAGATACGCAGTATTTT. The entire variable domain, with the rest obtained from reference TRBV19 and TRBJ2-3, is as follows: DGGITQSPKYLFRKEGQNVTLSCEQNLNHDAMYWYRQDPGQGLRLIYYSQIVNDFQKGDIAEGYSVSREKKESFPLTVTSAQKNPTAFYLCASSRGLAGDATDTQYFGPGTRLTVL.

This clone has at least ten counts. This chain joins TRBV7-9 and TRBJ2-3; 8 nucleotides line up with TRBD2. In germline, CDR1 is SEHNR, CDR2 FQNEAQ (reference sequence). Germline trimming cut 3 bases from V and 2 bases from J; bases unmatched to any gene: 4. The CDR3 is 15 amino acids. CDR3 residues: CASSFSGRATDTQYF. The DNA of the CDR3 is TGTGCCAGCAGCTTCTCCGGGAGGGCCACAGATACGCAGTATTTT.

This clone came up many times. The chain carries TRBV5-6 and TRBJ1-5, with a possible D match to TRBD1 (5 bases). Germline CDR1 is SGHDT and CDR2 is YYEEEE. V dropped 1 base and J dropped 3 bases, with 11 bases sitting between them. CDR3 length: 15 amino acids. CDR3 protein: CASSLTGGYNQPQHF. DNA of the CDR3: TGTGCCAGCAGCTTGACCGGGGGATACAATCAGCCCCAGCATTTT.

This clone was detected ten times or more. The rearrangement joins TRBV10-3 to TRBJ2-3, with 10 positions matching TRBD2. Germline lookup yields CDR1 ENHRY and CDR2 SYGVKD. V lost 2 bases, J lost 4 bases, and 6 bases stayed unmatched. The CDR3 consists of 16 residues. CDR3 protein: CAISEVASGSSDTQYF. In DNA, the CDR3 is TGTGCCATCAGTGAGGTGGCTAGCGGGAGCTCAGATACGCAGTATTTT.

This clone was seen at least ten times. This chain links TRBV19 with TRBJ1-5; 9 nucleotides align to TRBD1. With 8 bases clipped from V and 5 bases from J, the junction kept 7 bases outside the gene matches. The CDR3 is 14 residues long. CDR1 is LNHDA and CDR2 is SQIVND in the germline V gene (reference sequence). The CDR3 loop reads CASLNTGGHQPQHF. CDR3 sequence (DNA): TGTGCCAGTCTCAACACAGGGGGCCATCAGCCCCAGCATTTT.

This clone was seen many times. The chain links TRBV5-1 to TRBJ2-3; a weak D match, TRBD2 (6 bases). The CDR3 length is 15 residues. Germline CDR1 SGHRS, CDR2 YFSETQ. The V end lost 3 bases, the J end lost 2 bases, and 13 bases lay between the germline ends. CDR3 sequence (DNA): TGCGCCAGCAGCTACGGGAGAGCTCCCACAGATACGCAGTATTTT. It is translated as CASSYGRAPTDTQYF.